A selection of T cell receptor beta chains follows, all from one sample in a study of shared clonotypes between healthy human individuals. The assay was immunoSEQ multiplex PCR, and TCRdb's table has in-frame clones only and misses some. The sample shows 2 million to 2.5 million clones, 85% to 95% of them seen only once. The sample was naive CD4+ T cells from PBMCs. The source of these receptors is a man aged 18 to 35 in good health. Some clones in this sample may be carry-over from other donors' samples. The CDR3 runs from the conserved cysteine through the conserved F or W. A D gene is named only where the DNA matches it firmly. The listing skips clone size in some rows; elsewhere it reads once, few, many or a size class.

V,D,size,J,DNA,CDR3
TRBV11-1,.,.,TRBJ1-1,TGTGCCAGCAGTGAAGGAGGGGGTGAAGCTTTCTTT,CASSEGGGEAFF
TRBV6-5,.,once,TRBJ2-5,TGTGCCAGCAGTTACTCGTGGCAGGCCCAAGAGACCCAGTACTTC,CASSYSWQAQETQYF
TRBV11-3,.,.,TRBJ2-5,TGTGCCAGCAGCTCAAAAGAGACCCAGTACTTC,CASSSKETQYF
TRBV10-3,TRBD1,.,TRBJ2-7,TGTGCCATCAGCCCCATTGGGACAGCCGAGCAGTACTTC,CAISPIGTAEQYF
TRBV15,.,.,TRBJ2-5,TGTGCCACCGGCCGGTCTCAAGAGACCCAGTACTTC,CATGRSQETQYF
TRBV6-5,.,.,TRBJ2-2,TGTGCCAGCAGTTTAGGGGGTTCTCGGACCGGGGAGCTGTTTTTT,CASSLGGSRTGELFF
TRBV7-3,.,.,TRBJ2-3,TGTGCCAGCAGCGCCGTACGCACAGATACGCAGTATTTT,CASSAVRTDTQYF
TRBV28,.,.,TRBJ1-1,TGTGCCAGCAGTTTAGGGGGAGGATGGTGGATGAACACTGAAGCTTTCTTT,CASSLGGGWWMNTEAFF
TRBV7-8,.,once,TRBJ1-5,TGTGCCAGCAGCCGCCAATGGGGCAATCAGCCCCAGCATTTT,CASSRQWGNQPQHF
TRBV7-9,TRBD1,.,TRBJ2-6,TGTGCCAGCAGCTTAGGGACAGGGATCGGGGCCAACGTCCTGACTTTC,CASSLGTGIGANVLTF
TRBV6-6,.,.,TRBJ1-5,TGTGCCAGCAGTTTTCAGCATAGCAATCAGCCCCAGCATTTT,CASSFQHSNQPQHF
TRBV27,.,once,TRBJ2-7,TGTGCCAGCAGTTTCTATGGACGGTACTCCTACGAGCAGTACTTC,CASSFYGRYSYEQYF
TRBV10-1,TRBD1,.,TRBJ2-7,TGCGCCAGCAACGTAATCGGGACAGATCGGTCCTACGAGCAGTACTTC,CASNVIGTDRSYEQYF
TRBV28,TRBD1,.,TRBJ1-2,TGTGCCAGCAGTGGAGTTCAGGGGGCTTTCGGTGGCTACACCTTC,CASSGVQGAFGGYTF
TRBV28,.,few,TRBJ2-1,TGTGCCAGCAGTTTTTACAATGAGCAGTTCTTC,CASSFYNEQFF
TRBV4-2,TRBD2,.,TRBJ2-7,TGTGCCAGCAGCCAAACCTTAGCGGGAGGGCGACACGAGCAGTACTTC,CASSQTLAGGRHEQYF
TRBV7-7,TRBD1,.,TRBJ2-3,TGTGCCAGCAGCCGGACAGGGGTAGATACGCAGTATTTT,CASSRTGVDTQYF
TRBV28,.,.,TRBJ2-1,TGTGCCAGCAGTGTCGGGGATGAGCAGTTCTTC,CASSVGDEQFF
TRBV18,.,.,TRBJ1-5,TGTGCCAGCTCACCTCCGGGGAATACAGGGAGAGGGTATCAGCCCCAGCATTTT,CASSPPGNTGRGYQPQHF
TRBV27,TRBD2,.,TRBJ2-2,TGTGCCAGCAGTTTTTTCCCTAGCGGAGCCCCCAACCGGGGCACCGGGGAGCTGTTTTTT,CASSFFPSGAPNRGTGELFF
TRBV11-2,.,.,TRBJ2-5,TGTGCCAGCAGCGAAGCAGGGACTTTGTTGGAGACCCAGTACTTC,CASSEAGTLLETQYF
TRBV19,.,.,TRBJ2-2,TGTGCCAGTTTAAACACCGGGGAGCTGTTTTTT,CASLNTGELFF
TRBV5-1,TRBD1,.,TRBJ1-5,TGCGCCAGCAGCTTGGAAGGGGGCAAGGTGGGGCAGCCCCAGCATTTT,CASSLEGGKVGQPQHF
TRBV25-1,.,.,TRBJ2-6,TGTGCCAGCAGTGAACAAGGCGGCTCGAAGTCTGGGGCCAACGTCCTGACTTTC,CASSEQGGSKSGANVLTF
TRBV5-1,.,.,TRBJ2-7,TGCGCCAGCAGCTTGATGGCGCCAGCTGGGGAGCAGTACTTC,CASSLMAPAGEQYF
TRBV2,.,.,TRBJ2-1,TGTGCCAGCACCCGAACGGGCAATGAGCAGTTCTTC,CASTRTGNEQFF
TRBV7-6,TRBD2,.,TRBJ2-3,TGTGCCAGCAGCTTAGGACTAGCGGGAGCCGCAGATACGCAGTATTTT,CASSLGLAGAADTQYF
TRBV7-2,.,.,TRBJ1-5,TGTGCCAGCAGCCCCTATGGGGGGGTTTACGATCAGCCCCAGCATTTT,CASSPYGGVYDQPQHF
TRBV18,TRBD1,.,TRBJ1-1,TGTGCCAGCTCACCGGTCGGACAGGGTGGCACTGAAGCTTTCTTT,CASSPVGQGGTEAFF
TRBV7-2,TRBD2,once,TRBJ2-2,TGTGCCAGCAGCTGGGCGCGGGAGGCGAACACCGGGGAGCTGTTTTTT,CASSWAREANTGELFF
TRBV5-1,TRBD2,.,TRBJ2-5,TGCGCCAGCAGCTACGGGACTAGCGGATTCCAAGAGACCCAGTACTTC,CASSYGTSGFQETQYF
TRBV21-1,.,once,TRBJ2-7,TGTGCCAGCAGCGCGGGCCCACAGGGGAACTCCTACGAGCAGTACTTC,CASSAGPQGNSYEQYF
TRBV12-5,.,.,TRBJ1-1,TGTGCTAGTGGTTTCGACGGATCTCAAGGTAAAGCTTTCTTT,CASGFDGSQGKAFF
TRBV6-1,.,.,TRBJ2-5,TGTGCCAGCCGATCTTTGACCAGCCCCCAAGAGACCCAGTACTTC,CASRSLTSPQETQYF
TRBV7-3,.,.,TRBJ1-1,TGTGCCAGCAGCCCTGGTGGGCTCTCTGAAGCTTTCTTT,CASSPGGLSEAFF
TRBV10-1,.,.,TRBJ2-1,TGCGCCAGCAGTGGGTTAGGGGAGCAGTTCTTC,CASSGLGEQFF
TRBV9,.,.,TRBJ1-5,TGTGCCAGCAGCCGCGGTCCCGCGGGTCAGCCCCAGCATTTT,CASSRGPAGQPQHF
TRBV9,.,.,TRBJ2-1,TGTGCCAGCAGCGTAGACGGAGGATCCTACAATGAGCAGTTCTTC,CASSVDGGSYNEQFF
TRBV28,TRBD1,.,TRBJ1-1,TGTGCCAGCGGGACAGGGTTGAGGACTGAAGCTTTCTTT,CASGTGLRTEAFF
TRBV11-2,.,.,TRBJ2-7,TGTGCCAGCAGCCCCCCTGGTACCCGCCTCGCTTACGAGCAGTACTTC,CASSPPGTRLAYEQYF
TRBV6-1,TRBD1,once,TRBJ2-5,TGTGCCAGCAGTGACCATGACAGGGGGCGTGAGACCCAGTACTTC,CASSDHDRGRETQYF
TRBV7-3,.,.,TRBJ1-3,TGTGCCAGCAGCGAGGCCCACTCTGGAAACACCATATATTTT,CASSEAHSGNTIYF
TRBV11-2,.,.,TRBJ2-7,TGTGCCAGCAGCTCCCATTGGGGCCCAAGCTCCTACGAGCAGTACTTC,CASSSHWGPSSYEQYF
TRBV7-2,.,.,TRBJ2-5,TGTGCCAGCAGCTTAGCCGGCGGTCTTGCGAAGACCCAGTACTTC,CASSLAGGLAKTQYF
TRBV19,.,.,TRBJ2-1,TGTGCCAGTAGTATACGGGTGTTTATTGAGCAGTTCTTC,CASSIRVFIEQFF
TRBV28,.,.,TRBJ2-7,TGTGCCAGCAGTTGGGCTGGGAGATTTTACGAGCAGTACTTC,CASSWAGRFYEQYF
TRBV27,TRBD1,.,TRBJ1-5,TGTGCCAGCAGTACCTCAGGGGGCAAAAGCAATCAGCCCCAGCATTTT,CASSTSGGKSNQPQHF
TRBV27,TRBD2,.,TRBJ2-3,TGTGCCAGCAGCCTAGGACTAGTGGGCACAGATACGCAGTATTTT,CASSLGLVGTDTQYF
TRBV19,TRBD2,.,TRBJ2-1,TGTGCCAGTAGTATTTCTAGCGGGAGCTCCTACAATGAGCAGTTCTTC,CASSISSGSSYNEQFF
TRBV28,TRBD1,.,TRBJ1-3,TGTGCCAGCAGTCGCACAGGGGCTGGAAACACCATATATTTT,CASSRTGAGNTIYF
TRBV5-8,.,once,TRBJ2-4,TGTGCCAGCAGCCGGACCGGGGGCTTAGAAACCAAAAACATTCAGTACTTC,CASSRTGGLETKNIQYF
TRBV4-2,TRBD1,.,TRBJ1-2,TGTGCCAGCAGCCAAGACGACAGGGGGTATGGCTACACCTTC,CASSQDDRGYGYTF
TRBV6-5,.,once,TRBJ1-3,TGTGCCAGCAGCGAAAACGGGATCTCTGGAAACACCATATATTTT,CASSENGISGNTIYF
TRBV7-9,.,.,TRBJ2-5,TGTGCCAGCAGCTTAGCGGGGGGGCAGCAGGAGACCCAGTACTTC,CASSLAGGQQETQYF